The subject of this entry is one T cell receptor beta chain. No antigen is known for it. The data are from a study of CD8 T cells in Susac syndrome. Study findings and constraints: As the study acknowledged, the number of individuals who were part of its TCR sequencing and HLA analysis was relatively small.

With random hexamers, reverse transcription was performed on roughly 0.45 to 1 ug of RNA. TCRdb re-called the immunoSEQ multiplex PCR reads with MiXCR, one entry per CDR3 protein. The table records a few hundred thousand distinct CDR3 sequences, around 85% of them present only once. The sample was CD8+ T cells from PBMCs. This receptor was taken from a human donor with multiple sclerosis.

The DNA for the CDR3 is TGTGCCAGCACCCCTGGGGCGGGGACAAACACTGAAGCTTTCTTT. Translated, it gives CASTPGAGTNTEAFF. The chain couples TRBV2 to TRBJ1-1; possible D gene TRBD1, 6 bases. Germline CDR1 and CDR2: SNHLY and FYNNEI. The V gene lost 7 bases and the J gene lost 2 bases, with 17 bases spanning the gap. This CDR3 region has 15 residues. The whole variable domain, remainder taken from reference TRBV2 and TRBJ1-1, is EPEVTQTPSHQVTQMGQEVILRCVPISNHLYFYWYRQILGQKVEFLVSFYNNEISEKSEIFDDQFSVERPDGSNFTLKIRSTKLEDSAMYFCASTPGAGTNTEAFFGQGTRLTVV.